This entry lists 22 T cell receptor beta chains sequenced from one sample in a study of a mutant IDH1 vaccine in newly diagnosed glioma (dated by TCRdb to 2020 to 2023). The library relied on the immunoSEQ multiplex PCR assay. Drawn from immuneACCESS, this table holds only the in-frame rearrangements with V and J called that TCRdb kept. Clones are partly lost; checked studies trace under half to an unresolved V gene and leave the rest unexplained. Counted in this sample were about 81,000 clones; over 75% of them appeared once. The leading ten clones occupy under 2.5% of the sample. Their target antigens are unknown. According to the study, the label for this sample's time point signals: week 23, last vaccination. Every vaccine dose consisted of 300 ug of a 20-mer mutant IDH1 peptide in Montanide, administered subcutaneously together with topical imiquimod. The specimen was PBMCs, collected from a glioma patient whose treatment included an IDH1 peptide vaccine. The receptors stem from a man aged 25 to 40 with glioma. Some clones in this sample may be carry-over from other donors' samples.

This clone was counted between two and nine times. The rearrangement uses TRBV29-1 and TRBJ1-1; no firm D call. The V gene's germline CDR1 is SQVTM and CDR2 ANQGSEA. This CDR3 is built from 13 residues. V was cut by 6 bases and J by 4 bases, with 15 bases left in between. The CDR3 bases are TGCAGCGTCACGTATGATCGTGGCACTGAAGCTTTCTTT. Translation: CSVTYDRGTEAFF. Combining the CDR3 with reference TRBV29-1 and TRBJ1-1 gives the whole variable domain SAVISQKPSRDICQRGTSLTIQCQVDSQVTMMFWYRQQPGQSLTLIATANQGSEATYESGFVIDKFPISRPNLTFSTLTVSNMSPEDSSIYLCSVTYDRGTEAFFGQGTRLTVV.

The V gene is TRBV4-1, the J gene TRBJ2-5, with D hard to call. The end of the DNA is better explained by TRBJ2-7, so the J call may be wrong. Germline CDR1 reads MGHRA; CDR2 reads YSYEKL. The CDR3 covers 13 residues. For the CDR3, the DNA is TGCGCCAGCAGCCAGCAATTCGGCTACGAGCAGTACTTC. Protein product: CASSQQFGYEQYF.

The CDR3 spells CASSPRQGREQYF. The CDR3 DNA is TGTGCCAGCAGCCCAAGACAGGGGAGGGAGCAGTACTTC. This chain connects TRBV6-5 to TRBJ2-7; TRBD1 matches 8 bases. V was pared by 6 bases and J by 7 bases, with 8 bases of the junction left unmatched. This CDR3 contains 13 residues. From germline, CDR1 is MNHEY and CDR2 SVGAGI.

This chain links TRBV13 with TRBJ2-6; D gene uncertain. The V and J ends lost 7 bases and 9 bases respectively, with 16 bases between them. The CDR3 is 14 residues long. Per germline, CDR1 PRHDT and CDR2 FYEKMQ (reference sequence). In nucleotides, the CDR3 is TGTGCCAGCACCTCGCTTTTTCTCGGCAACGTCCTGACTTTC. Translation gives CASTSLFLGNVLTF.

This clone showed up just a few times. This chain connects TRBV28 to TRBJ2-6; D possibly corresponds to TRBD1 (6 bases). The CDR3 length is 18 residues. Trimming cost V 4 bases and J 2 bases, with 18 bases left between them. The germline V gene encodes CDR1 MDHEN and CDR2 SYDVKM. The DNA for the CDR3 is TGTGCCAGCAGTTCTGGGACCCTCAGGGGAGCTGGGGCCAACGTCCTGACTTTC. As protein: CASSSGTLRGAGANVLTF.

The rearrangement joins TRBV7-8 to TRBJ1-2; no clear D. Trimming removed 5 bases at V and 6 bases at J, with 10 bases between. The CDR3 spans 12 residues. Germline-derived CDR1 and CDR2 are SGHVS and FQNEAQ. The CDR3 DNA sequence: TGTGCCAGCAGCCAAGGGAGGAATGGCTACACCTTC. This encodes CASSQGRNGYTF.

Regarding this clone: Compared with germline, one end of the junction differs, possibly owing to a read error. The chain combines TRBV4-3 with TRBJ1-1; no reliable D call. Germline loops: CDR1 LGHNA, CDR2 YSLEER. The CDR3 covers 17 residues. CDR3 region: CVSSQGPTYTPNTEAFF. The CDR3 nucleotides are TGCGTCAGCAGCCAAGGGCCTACCTACACCCCGAACACTGAAGCTTTCTTT.

The rearrangement joins TRBV2 to TRBJ1-4; 7 positions match TRBD1. The germline gives CDR1 SNHLY, CDR2 FYNNEI. This CDR3 region has 16 residues. The V and J ends lost 6 bases and 6 bases, in that order; junction bases with no gene match: 13. The CDR3 nucleotides are TGTGCCAGCAGAAGAAGTCCCACAGGGGAGGATGAAAAACTGTTTTTT. The encoded protein is CASRRSPTGEDEKLFF.

This clone was found a few times. The chain joins TRBV5-1 to TRBJ1-1, with 8 bases that match TRBD1. The germline CDR1 and CDR2 sequences are SGHRS and YFSETQ. This CDR3 region has 15 residues. V shed 4 bases and J 10 bases; nucleotides not matched to a gene: 15. CDR3 nucleotide sequence: TGCGCCAGCAGCAACAGCTATGCAGGACAGGGTAGAGCTTTCTTT. Its protein is CASSNSYAGQGRAFF.

The V call is TRBV9, the J call TRBJ2-2, with 14 bases aligning to TRBD2. Germline CDR1 SGDLS, CDR2 YYNGEE. CDR3 length: 16 amino acids. Trimming took 0 bases from V and 5 from J; bases not matched to a gene: 0. As DNA, the CDR3 is TGTGCCAGCAGCGTAGGGACTAGCGGGGGGACCGGGGAGCTGTTTTTT. Protein sequence: CASSVGTSGGTGELFF.

This clone was picked up one time. The chain uses TRBV7-9 and TRBJ1-1; D is undetermined. CDR1 and CDR2 from the germline V gene are SEHNR and FQNEAQ (reference sequence). Trimming took 1 base from V and 5 from J, leaving 8 bases between them. This CDR3 has 13 amino acids. For the CDR3, the DNA is TGTGCCAGCAGCTTAGGGTTGGATACTGAAGCTTTCTTT. Protein: CASSLGLDTEAFF.

CDR3: CASSDPGQSTSQVSRGYTF. The CDR3 coding sequence is TGTGCCAGCAGTGATCCAGGACAGTCTACCTCACAGGTTTCTAGGGGCTACACCTTC. The gene calls are TRBV6-4 and TRBJ1-2, with a possible D match to TRBD1 (6 bases). CDR3 length equals 19 residues. V gave up 3 bases and J gave up 8 bases, with 31 bases separating them. CDR1 is MRHNA and CDR2 is SNTAGT in the germline V gene.

This sequence joins TRBV5-8 and TRBJ2-7, with TRBD1 as a possible D gene (6 bases). CDR3 length: 9 residues. Germline assignment: CDR1 SGHTS and CDR2 YDEGEE. CDR3 sequence: CAGAYEQYF. The DNA of the CDR3 is TGTGCGGGGGCATACGAGCAGTACTTC.

This clone came up once. This chain uses TRBV29-1 with TRBJ2-1; 7 bases fit TRBD2. The germline V gene encodes CDR1 SQVTM and CDR2 ANQGSEA. V gave up 3 bases and J gave up 6 bases; unmatched junction bases: 11. This CDR3 has 15 residues. As DNA, the CDR3 is TGCAGCGTTGATCCAGCACTAGCGAAAGGCAATGAGCAGTTCTTC. It encodes CSVDPALAKGNEQFF.

CDR3 protein: CASRKTAQIQETQYF. The CDR3 DNA is TGTGCCAGCAGGAAAACGGCGCAGATACAAGAGACCCAGTACTTC. The chain has TRBV6-5 and TRBJ2-5, with no clear D. The CDR3 is 15 amino acids. Germline CDR1 MNHEY, CDR2 SVGAGI. The V gene lost 6 bases and the J gene lost 2 bases, with 16 bases spanning the gap.

This chain uses TRBV19 with TRBJ1-5, with a weak D call TRBD1 (5 bases). Germline CDR1 reads LNHDA; CDR2 reads SQIVND (reference sequence). This CDR3 is built from 15 residues. Trimming removed 4 bases at V and 2 bases at J, with 12 bases between. This chain's CDR3 is CASSTWRGRNQPQHF. DNA of the CDR3: TGTGCCAGTAGTACCTGGAGGGGCCGCAATCAGCCCCAGCATTTT.

CDR3 nucleotides: TGCGCCAGCAGTGTCGGCAGGGGGGGCGGGGAGACCCAGTACTTC. This translates into CASSVGRGGGETQYF. The chain has TRBV10-1 and TRBJ2-5; tentatively, D is TRBD1 or TRBD2 (7 bases each). Trimming removed 4 bases at V and 5 bases at J, with 17 bases between. The CDR3 spans 15 residues. Germline loops: CDR1 WNHNN, CDR2 SYGVQD (reference sequence).

This clone occurred once. This chain joins TRBV9 and TRBJ1-2; 7 nucleotides align to TRBD1. The CDR3 loop spans 16 amino acids. The V gene's germline CDR1 is SGDLS and CDR2 YYNGEE. V lost 4 bases, J lost 4 bases, and 13 bases stayed unmatched. The DNA for the CDR3 is TGTGCCAGCAGCCCCCAGTTGGGACAGAGATTCTATGGCTACACCTTC. This gives the protein CASSPQLGQRFYGYTF. Full variable domain (outside the CDR3, taken from reference TRBV9 and TRBJ1-2): DSGVTQTPKHLITATGQRVTLRCSPRSGDLSVYWYQQSLDQGLQFLIQYYNGEERAKGNILERFSAQQFPDLHSELNLSSLELGDSALYFCASSPQLGQRFYGYTFGSGTRLTVV.

The J gene is TRBJ2-1, the V gene TRBV7-9, with D perhaps matching TRBD2 (6 bases). This CDR3 region has 15 residues. V dropped 2 bases and J dropped 7 bases, with 15 bases sitting between them. Germline-derived CDR1 and CDR2 are SEHNR and FQNEAQ (reference sequence). CDR3 protein: CASSLSIASVNEQFF. CDR3 DNA sequence: TGTGCCAGCAGCTTATCTATCGCTAGCGTTAATGAGCAGTTCTTC. The whole variable domain, remainder taken from reference TRBV7-9 and TRBJ2-1, is DTGVSQNPRHKITKRGQNVTFRCDPISEHNRLYWYRQTLGQGPEFLTYFQNEAQLEKSRLLSDRFSAERPKGSFSTLEIQRTEQGDSAMYLCASSLSIASVNEQFFGPGTRLTVL.

The V and J genes are TRBV7-9 and TRBJ2-7; 11 bases line up with TRBD2. Germline values: CDR1 SEHNR, CDR2 FQNEAQ (reference sequence). Trimming at V came to 6 bases and at J to 7 bases, leaving 5 bases not matched to a gene. This CDR3 comprises 13 residues. The CDR3 coding sequence is TGTGCCAGCAGTAGCGGGAGGGCCCGGGAGCAGTACTTC. It encodes CASSSGRAREQYF.

This clone showed up just a few times. The chain links TRBV7-2 to TRBJ1-1; the D is unclear. V was cut by 6 bases and J by 2 bases, with 4 bases left in between. Germline V gives CDR1 SGHTA, CDR2 FQGNSA. The CDR3 totals 11 residues. The CDR3 loop is CASRRNTEAFF. CDR3 DNA: TGTGCCAGCAGGCGTAACACTGAAGCTTTCTTT. Complete variable domain (other parts from reference TRBV7-2 and TRBJ1-1): GAGVSQSPSNKVTEKGKDVELRCDPISGHTALYWYRQSLGQGLEFLIYFQGNSAPDKSGLPSDRFSAERTGGSVSTLTIQRTQQEDSAVYLCASRRNTEAFFGQGTRLTVV.

This clone showed up just once. The chain employs TRBV30 and TRBJ1-3; the D gene is possibly TRBD1 (5 bases). Germline-derived CDR1 and CDR2 are GTSNPN and SVGIG (reference sequence). This CDR3 is built from 12 residues. V dropped 1 base and J dropped 10 bases, with 11 bases sitting between them. The CDR3 reads CAWSARRGTIYF. The CDR3 DNA follows: TGTGCCTGGAGTGCCCGAAGGGGAACCATATATTTT. The entire variable domain, with the rest obtained from reference TRBV30 and TRBJ1-3, is as follows: SQTIHQWPATLVQPVGSPLSLECTVEGTSNPNLYWYRQAAGRGLQLLFYSVGIGQISSEVPQNLSASRPQDRQFILSSKKLLLSDSGFYLCAWSARRGTIYFGEGSWLTVV.